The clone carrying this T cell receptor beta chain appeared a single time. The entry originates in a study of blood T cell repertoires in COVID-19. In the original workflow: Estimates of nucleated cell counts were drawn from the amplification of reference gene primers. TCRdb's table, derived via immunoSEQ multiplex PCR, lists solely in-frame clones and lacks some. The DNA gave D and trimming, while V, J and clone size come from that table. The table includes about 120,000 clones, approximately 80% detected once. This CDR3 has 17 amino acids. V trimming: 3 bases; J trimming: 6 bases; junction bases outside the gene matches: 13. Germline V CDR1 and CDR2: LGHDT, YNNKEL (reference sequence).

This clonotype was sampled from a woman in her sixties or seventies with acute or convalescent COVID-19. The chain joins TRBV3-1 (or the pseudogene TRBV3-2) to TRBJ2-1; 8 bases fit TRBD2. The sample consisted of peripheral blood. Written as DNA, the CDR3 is TGTGCCAGCAGCCACAGGATCTCGGGGGGGCTCGTCAATGAGCAGTTCTTC. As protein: CASSHRISGGLVNEQFF.